The clone carrying this T cell receptor beta chain was observed a single time. Sequencing used immunoSEQ multiplex PCR; TCRdb keeps in-frame clones, though not all of them. Of some 22,000 clones detected, approximately 94% appear once; the ten largest clones hold roughly 4%. These data come from a study of blood T cell repertoires in COVID-19. The sequenced material came from peripheral blood. The receptor's source is a woman in her forties or fifties with active COVID-19.

CDR3 protein: CWRASYNSPLHF. DNA of the CDR3: TGTTGGAGGGCGTCCTATAATTCACCCCTCCACTTT. The rearrangement links TRBV21-1 to TRBJ1-6. TRBV21-1 is a pseudogene locus. The CDR3 runs 12 residues.